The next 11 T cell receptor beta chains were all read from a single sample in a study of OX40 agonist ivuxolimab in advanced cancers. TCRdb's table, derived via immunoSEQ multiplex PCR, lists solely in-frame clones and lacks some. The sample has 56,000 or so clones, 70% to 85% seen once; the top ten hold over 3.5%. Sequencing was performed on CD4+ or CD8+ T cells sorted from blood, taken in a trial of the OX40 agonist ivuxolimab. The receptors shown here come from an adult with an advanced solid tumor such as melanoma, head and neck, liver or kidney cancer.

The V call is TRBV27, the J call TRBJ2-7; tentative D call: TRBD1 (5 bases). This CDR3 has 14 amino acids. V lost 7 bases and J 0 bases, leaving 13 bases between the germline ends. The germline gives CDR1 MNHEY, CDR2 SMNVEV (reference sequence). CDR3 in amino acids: CASKSGQNSYEQYF. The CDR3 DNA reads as TGTGCCAGCAAATCCGGACAAAACTCCTACGAGCAGTACTTC.

The CDR3 loop is CASSVGVSYNEQFF. The CDR3 nucleotides read TGTGCCAGCAGCGTAGGGGTGTCCTACAATGAGCAGTTCTTC. The V gene is TRBV9, the J gene TRBJ2-1; D is unclear. V was shortened by 0 bases and J by 1 base, with 5 bases between the two germline ends. Germline lookup yields CDR1 SGDLS and CDR2 YYNGEE. The CDR3 length is 14 residues.

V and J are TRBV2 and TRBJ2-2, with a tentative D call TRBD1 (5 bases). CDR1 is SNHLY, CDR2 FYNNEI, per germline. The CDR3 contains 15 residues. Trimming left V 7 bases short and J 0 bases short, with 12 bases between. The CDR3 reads CASNLGAANTGELFF. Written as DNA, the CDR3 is TGTGCCAGCAATCTAGGGGCGGCGAACACCGGGGAGCTGTTTTTT.

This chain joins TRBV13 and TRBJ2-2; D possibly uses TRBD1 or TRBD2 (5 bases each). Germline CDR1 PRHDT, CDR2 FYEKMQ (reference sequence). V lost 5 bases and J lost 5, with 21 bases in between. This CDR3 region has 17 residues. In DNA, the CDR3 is TGTGCCAGCAGCCCATCCCCGGGACGGGTAGGGACCGGGGAGCTGTTTTTT. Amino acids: CASSPSPGRVGTGELFF.

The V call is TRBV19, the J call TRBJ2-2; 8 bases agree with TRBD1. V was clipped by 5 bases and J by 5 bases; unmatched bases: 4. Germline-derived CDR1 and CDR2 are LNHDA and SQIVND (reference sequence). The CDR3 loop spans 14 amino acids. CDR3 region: CASSFTGGTGELFF. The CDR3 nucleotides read TGTGCCAGTAGTTTTACAGGGGGAACCGGGGAGCTGTTTTTT. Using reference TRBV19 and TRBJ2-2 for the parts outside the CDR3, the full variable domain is DGGITQSPKYLFRKEGQNVTLSCEQNLNHDAMYWYRQDPGQGLRLIYYSQIVNDFQKGDIAEGYSVSREKKESFPLTVTSAQKNPTAFYLCASSFTGGTGELFFGEGSRLTVL.

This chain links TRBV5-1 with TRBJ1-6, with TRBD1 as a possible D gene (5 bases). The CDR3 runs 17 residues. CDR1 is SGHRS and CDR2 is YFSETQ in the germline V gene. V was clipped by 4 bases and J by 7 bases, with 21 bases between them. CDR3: CASSNAGGGLYNSPLHF. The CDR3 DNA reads TGCGCCAGCAGCAACGCGGGGGGAGGTTTATACAATTCACCCCTCCACTTT.

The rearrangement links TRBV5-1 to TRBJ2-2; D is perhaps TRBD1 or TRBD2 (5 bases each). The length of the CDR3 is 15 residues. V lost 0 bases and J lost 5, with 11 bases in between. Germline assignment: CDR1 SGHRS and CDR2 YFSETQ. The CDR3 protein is CASSLVRDGTGELFF. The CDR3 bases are TGCGCCAGCAGCTTGGTACGGGACGGTACCGGGGAGCTGTTTTTT.

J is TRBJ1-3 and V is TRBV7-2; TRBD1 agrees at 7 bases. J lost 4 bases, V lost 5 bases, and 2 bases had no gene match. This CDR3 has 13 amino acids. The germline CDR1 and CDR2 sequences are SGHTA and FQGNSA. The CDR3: CASSADRGNTIYF. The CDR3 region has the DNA TGTGCCAGCAGCGCGGACAGGGGAAACACCATATATTTT.

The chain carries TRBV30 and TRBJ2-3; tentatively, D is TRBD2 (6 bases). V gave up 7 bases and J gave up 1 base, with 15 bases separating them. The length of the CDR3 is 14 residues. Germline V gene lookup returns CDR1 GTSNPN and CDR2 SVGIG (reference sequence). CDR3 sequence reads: CASSGWGGTDTQYF. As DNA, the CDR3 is TGTGCCTCCTCAGGGTGGGGGGGCACAGATACGCAGTATTTT.

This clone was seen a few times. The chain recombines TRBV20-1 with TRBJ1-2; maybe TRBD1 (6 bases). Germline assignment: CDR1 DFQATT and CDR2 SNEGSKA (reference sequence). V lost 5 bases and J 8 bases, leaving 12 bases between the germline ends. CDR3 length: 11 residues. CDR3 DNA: TGCAGTGCTGGGGGGGCGAGCGGCTACACCTTC. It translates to CSAGGASGYTF.

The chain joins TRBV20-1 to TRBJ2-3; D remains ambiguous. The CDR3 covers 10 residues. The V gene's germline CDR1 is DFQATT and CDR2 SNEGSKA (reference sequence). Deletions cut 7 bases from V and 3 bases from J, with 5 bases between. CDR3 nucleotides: TGCAGTGTTGAGACAGATACGCAGTATTTT. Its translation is CSVETDTQYF.